This TCR beta chain was sequenced in a study of T cell changes during pregnancy in multiple sclerosis (dated by TCRdb to about 2019). About the study as a whole: The study looked at changes in the T cell repertoire across pregnancy in women with multiple sclerosis.

CDR1 SGHRS and CDR2 YFSETQ are derived from the germline V gene. The germline V end is reduced by 4 bases and the J end by 2 bases; junction bases left unmatched: 12. The CDR3 runs 16 amino acids, cysteine and phenylalanine included. Only the CDR3 region is kept as DNA, spanning 48 bases read in frame from base 1. Libraries were prepared through the immunoSEQ multiplex PCR assay. Drawn from immuneACCESS, this table holds only the in-frame rearrangements with V and J called that TCRdb kept. Clones are partly lost; checked studies trace under half to an unresolved V gene and leave the rest unexplained. The sample table holds just under 65,000 clones, of which 90% to 95% were seen once. The ten most abundant clones make up over 1% of the sample. This clone has just one count. The antigen it recognizes is unknown. No base quality values were provided; no much bigger clone lies one nucleotide off.

The V gene is TRBV5-1 and the J gene is TRBJ2-7, with TRBD1 matching 7 junction bases. Here the sequenced sample was peripheral blood, taken after pregnancy. This sequence originates from a female donor in good health, enrolled as a control in a pregnancy study. The nucleotides read TGCGCCAGCAGCCCGGCGTGGCCCAGGGGGACCTACGAGCAGTACTTC. Its protein is CASSPAWPRGTYEQYF.